The 17 T cell receptor beta chains presented below share a single source sample, sequenced in a study of shared clonotypes between healthy human individuals. Clones were read by immunoSEQ multiplex PCR, and TCRdb kept only the in-frame ones, dropping some. The table shows about half a million clones, with 65% to 85% occurring only once. The sequenced sample was PBMCs. Every receptor here comes from a woman between 35 and 50 years old in good health. Some clones in this sample may be carry-over from other donors' samples.

CDR3 loop: CASSLAHGARGEKLFF. The CDR3 nucleotides read TGTGCCAGCAGCTTAGCGCACGGGGCAAGGGGTGAAAAACTGTTTTTT. The V call is TRBV7-9, the J call TRBJ1-4; tentatively, D is TRBD1 (5 bases). Trimming pared 0 bases from V and 7 bases from J, leaving 15 bases between. This CDR3 contains 16 residues. Germline V gives CDR1 SEHNR, CDR2 FQNEAQ (reference sequence).

As regards this clone: A far more abundant clone sits one base away, making this likely a read error. The chain has TRBV4-1 and TRBJ1-5, with D perhaps TRBD1 (5 bases). The CDR3 length is 13 residues. Per the germline V gene, CDR1 is MGHRA and CDR2 is YSYEKL. V gave up 5 bases and J gave up 4 bases, with 9 bases separating them. The CDR3 DNA sequence: TGCGCCAGCAGCAAACAGGTGAATCAGCCCCAGCATTTT. The encoded protein is CASSKQVNQPQHF.

A remark on this clone: Given a far larger clone just one base away, this is likely a sequencing read error. V is TRBV2 and J is TRBJ1-1; unclear D gene. The germline V gene encodes CDR1 SNHLY and CDR2 FYNNEI. Trimming removed 4 bases at V and 0 bases at J, with 9 bases between. CDR3 length equals 14 residues. The chain's CDR3 is CASSVPALNTEAFF. The CDR3 coding sequence is TGTGCCAGCAGTGTGCCGGCCTTGAACACTGAAGCTTTCTTT.

Worth noting for this clone: One base away lies a much larger clone, so this may be a sequencing read error. This rearrangement joins TRBV19 to TRBJ2-6; TRBD1 is a possible D gene (8 bases). The length of the CDR3 is 18 residues. Trimming removed 5 bases at V and 2 bases at J, with 19 bases between. Germline loops: CDR1 LNHDA, CDR2 SQIVND (reference sequence). CDR3 in amino acids: CASSPQTGGAPGANVLTF. DNA for the CDR3: TGTGCCAGTAGTCCTCAAACAGGGGGGGCACCTGGGGCCAACGTCCTGACTTTC.

The rearrangement links TRBV7-8 to TRBJ2-7; possible D gene TRBD2, 6 bases. Trimming pared 5 bases from V and 4 bases from J, leaving 12 bases between. CDR3 length: 13 amino acids. Germline CDR1 reads SGHVS; CDR2 reads FQNEAQ. The CDR3 reads CASSPSAVYEQYF. CDR3 in DNA: TGTGCCAGCAGCCCTAGCGCCGTTTACGAGCAGTACTTC. The whole variable domain, remainder taken from reference TRBV7-8 and TRBJ2-7, is GAGVSQSPRYKVAKRGQDVALRCDPISGHVSLFWYQQALGQGPEFLTYFQNEAQLDKSGLPSDRFFAERPEGSVSTLKIQRTQQEDSAVYLCASSPSAVYEQYFGPGTRLTVT.

The rearrangement joins TRBV9 to TRBJ2-6; TRBD2 agrees at 9 bases. Germline V gene lookup returns CDR1 SGDLS and CDR2 YYNGEE. This CDR3 contains 18 residues. V gave up 0 bases and J gave up 0 bases; unmatched junction bases: 4. The CDR3 region has the DNA TGTGCCAGCAGCGTAGCGCCTAGCGGGACCTCTGGGGCCAACGTCCTGACTTTC. Amino acids: CASSVAPSGTSGANVLTF.

The chain links TRBV6-1 to TRBJ1-1; possible D gene TRBD1, 6 bases. Between the trimmed V and J ends, which lost 5 bases and 8 bases, there was a span of 18 bases. Germline V gene data show CDR1 as MNHNS and CDR2 as SASEGT. This CDR3 region has 14 residues. CDR3 DNA: TGTGCCAGCAGTAAAGAAACAGGGAGTAGGGAAGCTTTCTTT. This translates into CASSKETGSREAFF.

With regard to this clone: This clone may be a read error of a much larger clone one base away. The chain combines TRBV6-4 with TRBJ2-1, with 7 nucleotides matching TRBD1. The germline V gene encodes CDR1 MRHNA and CDR2 SNTAGT. The V gene end was trimmed by 9 bases and the J gene end by 10 bases; junction bases not matched to a gene: 18. The CDR3 is made up of 15 amino acids. The CDR3 region is CARGRQGRGPGEQFF. In DNA form, the CDR3 reads TGTGCCAGGGGGAGACAGGGAAGAGGGCCCGGGGAGCAGTTCTTC.

The sample holds a few counts of this clone. A far larger clone is just one base off, so this is likely a read error. Other DNA sequences from this sample encode an identical CDR3 as well. The V call is TRBV2, the J call TRBJ1-1; D remains ambiguous. Germline V gene lookup returns CDR1 SNHLY and CDR2 FYNNEI. CDR3 size: 12 residues. The CDR3, as DNA: TGTGCCAGCAGTGAAAGAGCGGCTGAGGCTTTCTTT. It specifies CASSERAAEAFF.

This clone was found once. The V call is TRBV2, the J call TRBJ2-3, with 7 bases fitting TRBD2. The germline V gene encodes CDR1 SNHLY and CDR2 FYNNEI. This CDR3 comprises 15 residues. Trimming removed 6 bases from V and 0 bases from J; junction bases left unmatched: 6. CDR3 amino acids: CASRMRLASTDTQYF. CDR3 DNA sequence: TGTGCCAGCAGGATGAGACTAGCAAGCACAGATACGCAGTATTTT.

On this clone: This sequence is one base from a far larger clone and is likely a read error. The J gene is TRBJ2-3, the V gene TRBV5-6; D call uncertain. CDR1 is SGHDT, CDR2 YYEEEE, per germline. The CDR3 length is 16 residues. V gave up 4 bases and J gave up 1 base, with 16 bases separating them. DNA for the CDR3: TGTGCCAGCAGCCCCTACATAACCTGGGGCACAGATACGCAGTATTTT. This sequence encodes CASSPYITWGTDTQYF.

CDR3 region: CASSNSGGSRLNTEAFF. In DNA, the CDR3 is TGTGCCAGCTCAAACTCAGGGGGCTCCCGACTGAACACTGAAGCTTTCTTT. This chain connects TRBV18 to TRBJ1-1; 8 positions match TRBD1. Germline V gene data show CDR1 as KGHSH and CDR2 as LQKENI. V shed 5 bases and J 0 bases; nucleotides not matched to a gene: 11. The CDR3 spans 17 residues.

The chain combines TRBV28 with TRBJ2-1; 8 bases are shared with TRBD2. The CDR3 is made up of 17 amino acids. Germline V gives CDR1 MDHEN, CDR2 SYDVKM. With 6 bases clipped from V and 1 base from J, the junction kept 11 bases outside the gene matches. This CDR3 reads CASSPFREGLSYNEQFF. CDR3 bases: TGTGCCAGCAGCCCCTTTCGGGAGGGCCTTTCCTACAATGAGCAGTTCTTC.

The chain is built from TRBV6-1 and TRBJ1-1, with unresolved D. CDR1 is MNHNS, CDR2 SASEGT, per germline. Trimming left V 8 bases short and J 1 base short, with 5 bases between. The CDR3 loop spans 11 amino acids. CDR3 DNA sequence: TGTGCCAGCGAAGAGAACACTGAAGCTTTCTTT. This gives the protein CASEENTEAFF.

The chain recombines TRBV5-1 with TRBJ2-1; D perhaps matches TRBD2 (6 bases). Trimming cost V 2 bases and J 4 bases, with 13 bases left between them. The CDR3 length is 15 residues. Germline V gives CDR1 SGHRS, CDR2 YFSETQ. CDR3 loop: CASSFSGRGYNEQFF. CDR3 bases: TGCGCCAGCAGCTTCTCGGGGCGGGGTTACAATGAGCAGTTCTTC.

The V call is TRBV5-1, the J call TRBJ2-5, with 7 nucleotides matching TRBD2. Germline lookup yields CDR1 SGHRS and CDR2 YFSETQ. The CDR3 is 17 amino acids. J was trimmed by 5 bases and V by 5 bases; bases with no gene match: 18. The CDR3 loop is CASRPVSGNRRGETQYF. The CDR3 DNA sequence: TGCGCCAGCAGGCCTGTGAGCGGGAACCGGCGAGGGGAGACCCAGTACTTC.

Concerning this clone itself: A read error is possible here, since a much larger clone lies one base away. Other DNA sequences of this sample code for an identical CDR3. The chain joins TRBV7-6 to TRBJ2-7; no reliable D call. The CDR3 is 15 residues long. Germline V gene lookup returns CDR1 SGHVS and CDR2 FNYEAQ. V lost 0 bases to trimming and J lost 5 bases, with 14 bases between them. CDR3 in amino acids: CASSLAPTPPDEQYF. The CDR3 DNA reads TGTGCCAGCAGCTTAGCGCCTACCCCTCCGGACGAGCAGTACTTC.